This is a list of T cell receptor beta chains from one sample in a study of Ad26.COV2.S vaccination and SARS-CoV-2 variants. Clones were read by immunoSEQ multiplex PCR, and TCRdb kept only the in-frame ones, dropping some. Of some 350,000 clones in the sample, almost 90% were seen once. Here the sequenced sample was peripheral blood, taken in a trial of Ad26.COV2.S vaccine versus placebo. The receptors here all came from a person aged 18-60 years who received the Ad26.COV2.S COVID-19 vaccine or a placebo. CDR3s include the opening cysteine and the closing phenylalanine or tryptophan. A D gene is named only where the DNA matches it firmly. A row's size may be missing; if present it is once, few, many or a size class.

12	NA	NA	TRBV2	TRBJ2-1	CASSELSNEQFF	TGTGCCAGCAGTGAACTCAGCAATGAGCAGTTCTTC
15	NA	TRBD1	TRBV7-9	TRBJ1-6	CASSLAGQLFSPLHF	TGTGCCAGCAGCTTAGCGGGACAGCTGTTTTCACCCCTCCACTTT
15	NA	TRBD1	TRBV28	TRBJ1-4	CASFPGQGLSEKLFF	TGTGCCAGCTTCCCGGGACAGGGGCTGAGCGAAAAACTGTTTTTT
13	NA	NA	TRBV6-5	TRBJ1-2	CASMKWSNYGYTF	TGTGCCAGCATGAAGTGGTCTAACTATGGCTACACCTTC
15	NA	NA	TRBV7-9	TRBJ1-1	CASSLSAGTNTEAFF	TGTGCCAGCAGCTTATCTGCCGGGACGAACACTGAAGCTTTCTTT
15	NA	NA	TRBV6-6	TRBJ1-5	CASTAAGGHGQPQHF	TGTGCCAGCACGGCCGCCGGGGGCCACGGTCAGCCCCAGCATTTT
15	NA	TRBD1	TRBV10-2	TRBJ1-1	CASSDPGTGETEAFF	TGCGCCAGCAGTGATCCCGGGACAGGGGAAACTGAAGCTTTCTTT
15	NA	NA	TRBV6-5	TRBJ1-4	CASSQTTVRDEKLFF	TGTGCCAGCAGTCAGACGACAGTCCGAGATGAAAAACTGTTTTTT
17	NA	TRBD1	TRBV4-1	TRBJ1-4	CASRSTGEFLANEKLFF	TGCGCCAGCAGGTCGACAGGGGAATTTCTGGCTAATGAAAAACTGTTTTTT
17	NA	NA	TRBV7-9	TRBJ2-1	CASSLGRAGNSYNEQFF	TGTGCCAGCAGCTTAGGACGGGCAGGGAATTCCTACAATGAGCAGTTCTTC
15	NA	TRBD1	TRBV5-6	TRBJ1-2	CASSPRTGVYYGYTF	TGTGCCAGCAGCCCTCGGACAGGGGTCTACTATGGCTACACCTTC
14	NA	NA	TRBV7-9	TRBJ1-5	CASSLGTGSEPQHF	TGTGCCAGCAGCTTAGGAACAGGGTCGGAGCCCCAGCATTTT
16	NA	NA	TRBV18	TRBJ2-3	CASSPWGGMGTDTQYF	TGTGCCAGCTCACCTTGGGGCGGAATGGGCACAGATACGCAGTATTTT
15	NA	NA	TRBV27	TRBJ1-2	CASSLKGLFRVGYTF	TGTGCCAGCAGTTTGAAAGGGTTGTTCCGTGTTGGCTACACCTTC
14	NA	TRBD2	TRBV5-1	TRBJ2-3	CASSTGGRTDTQYF	TGCGCCAGCAGCACGGGGGGGCGAACAGATACGCAGTATTTT
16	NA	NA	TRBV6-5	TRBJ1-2	CASSYSSTVDNYGYTF	TGTGCCAGCAGTTACTCCTCTACAGTTGATAACTATGGCTACACCTTC
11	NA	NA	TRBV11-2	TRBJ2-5	CASSLGETQYF	TGTGCCAGCAGCTTGGGGGAGACCCAGTACTTC
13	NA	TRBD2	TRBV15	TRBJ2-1	CATSSGGNNEQFF	TGTGCCACATCTAGCGGAGGGAACAATGAGCAGTTCTTC
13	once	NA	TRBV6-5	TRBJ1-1	CASSWLEGREAFF	TGTGCCAGCAGTTGGTTGGAGGGCAGGGAAGCTTTCTTT
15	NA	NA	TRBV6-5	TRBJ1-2	CASSRLGASLYGYTF	TGTGCCAGCAGTAGGTTGGGGGCCTCTCTTTATGGCTACACCTTC
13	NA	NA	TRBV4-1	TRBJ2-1	CASSQVLYNEQFF	TGCGCCAGCAGCCAAGTCTTGTACAATGAGCAGTTCTTC
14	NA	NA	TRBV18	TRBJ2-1	CASSQTGNYNEQFF	TGTGCCAGCTCCCAGACGGGGAACTACAATGAGCAGTTCTTC
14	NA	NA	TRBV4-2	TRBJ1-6	CASSQEQVNSPLHF	TGTGCCAGCAGCCAAGAGCAGGTTAATTCACCCCTCCACTTT
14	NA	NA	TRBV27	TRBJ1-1	CASSKGVLNTEAFF	TGTGCCAGCAGTAAAGGGGTCTTGAACACTGAAGCTTTCTTT
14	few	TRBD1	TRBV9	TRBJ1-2	CASSGDREPHGYTF	TGTGCCAGCAGCGGGGACAGGGAACCCCATGGCTACACCTTC
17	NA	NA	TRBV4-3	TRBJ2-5	CASSLKLGRGLLETQYF	TGCGCCAGCAGCCTAAAGTTAGGGCGCGGACTGTTGGAGACCCAGTACTTC
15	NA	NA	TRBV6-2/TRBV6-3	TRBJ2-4	CASSYNGVAKNIQYF	TGTGCCAGCAGTTACAACGGGGTAGCCAAAAACATTCAGTACTTC
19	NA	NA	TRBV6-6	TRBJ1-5	CASSSLPGRRGYSNQPQHF	TGTGCCAGCAGCTCCCTGCCGGGGAGAAGGGGTTATAGCAATCAGCCCCAGCATTTT
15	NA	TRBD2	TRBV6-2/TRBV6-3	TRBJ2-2	CASSYGTTNTGELFF	TGTGCCAGCAGTTACGGGACTACGAACACCGGGGAGCTGTTTTTT
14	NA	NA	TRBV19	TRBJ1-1	CASTVRGPNTEAFF	TGTGCCAGTACCGTCCGTGGACCCAACACTGAAGCTTTCTTT
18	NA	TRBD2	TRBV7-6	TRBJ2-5	CASSQLAGGLSGQETQYF	TGTGCCAGCAGCCAACTAGCGGGGGGGCTATCGGGCCAAGAGACCCAGTACTTC
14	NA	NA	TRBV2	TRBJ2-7	CASFTGEGLLEQYF	TGTGCCAGTTTTACAGGCGAAGGGTTGCTCGAGCAGTACTTC
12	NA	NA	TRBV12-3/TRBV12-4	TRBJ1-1	CASSLVNTEAFF	TGTGCCAGCAGTTTAGTGAACACTGAAGCTTTCTTT
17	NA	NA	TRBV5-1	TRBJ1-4	CASSPPGTSGSNEKLFF	TGCGCCAGCAGCCCCCCGGGCACGAGCGGATCTAATGAAAAACTGTTTTTT
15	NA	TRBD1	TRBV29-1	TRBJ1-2	CSVDGQGLNTRGYTF	TGCAGCGTTGACGGACAGGGGTTAAATACTCGGGGCTACACCTTC
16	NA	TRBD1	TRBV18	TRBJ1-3	CASSPMEGASGNTIYF	TGTGCCAGCTCACCAATGGAGGGGGCCTCTGGAAACACCATATATTTT
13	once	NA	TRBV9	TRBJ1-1	CASSVGGQTEAFF	TGTGCCAGCAGCGTAGGGGGGCAGACTGAAGCTTTCTTT
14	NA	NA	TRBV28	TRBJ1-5	CAITSGYSNQPQHF	TGTGCCATCACATCAGGGTATAGCAATCAGCCCCAGCATTTT
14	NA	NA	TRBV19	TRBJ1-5	CASSPTGFDQPQHF	TGTGCCAGTAGTCCCACAGGGTTCGATCAGCCCCAGCATTTT
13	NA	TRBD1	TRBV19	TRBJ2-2	CASSNRGSGELFF	TGTGCCAGTAGTAACAGGGGAAGCGGGGAGCTGTTTTTT
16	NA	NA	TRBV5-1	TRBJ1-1	CASRETGSWRNTEAFF	TGCGCCAGCAGGGAAACAGGGAGTTGGAGGAACACTGAAGCTTTCTTT
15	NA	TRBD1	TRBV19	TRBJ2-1	CASTTDRGAYNEQFF	TGTGCCAGTACCACAGACAGGGGGGCCTACAATGAGCAGTTCTTC
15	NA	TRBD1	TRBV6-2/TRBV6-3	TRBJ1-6	CASSQTGGTNSPLHF	TGTGCCAGCAGTCAGACAGGGGGCACTAATTCACCCCTCCACTTT
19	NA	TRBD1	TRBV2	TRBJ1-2	CASSVTSSFPRTGEYGYTF	TGTGCCAGCAGTGTAACCTCGAGTTTTCCCAGAACAGGGGAATATGGCTACACCTTC
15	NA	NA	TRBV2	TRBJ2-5	CASSGRYNPQETQYF	TGTGCCAGCAGTGGTCGGTATAATCCTCAAGAGACCCAGTACTTC
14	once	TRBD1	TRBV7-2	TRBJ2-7	CASSYTTGVYEQYF	TGTGCCAGCAGCTACACGACAGGGGTATACGAGCAGTACTTC
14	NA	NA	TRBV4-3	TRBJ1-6	CASSPSGGGSPLHF	TGCGCCAGCAGCCCTTCAGGAGGAGGCTCACCCCTCCACTTT
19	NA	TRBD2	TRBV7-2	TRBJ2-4	CASSLIPGLAGGSKNIQYF	TGTGCCAGCAGCTTAATTCCGGGACTAGCGGGGGGAAGCAAAAACATTCAGTACTTC
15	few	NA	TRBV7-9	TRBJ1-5	CASSSAGFLNQPQHF	TGTGCCAGCAGCTCTGCTGGGTTTCTCAATCAGCCCCAGCATTTT
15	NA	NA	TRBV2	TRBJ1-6	CASMGSGRGASPLHF	TGTGCCAGCATGGGTTCCGGGCGGGGAGCATCACCCCTCCACTTT
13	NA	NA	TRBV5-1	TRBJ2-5	CASSEPSMLPQYF	TGCGCCAGCAGCGAGCCCTCGATGCTGCCCCAGTACTTC
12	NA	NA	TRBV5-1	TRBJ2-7	CASSLALTEQYF	TGCGCCAGCAGCTTGGCTCTTACCGAGCAGTACTTC
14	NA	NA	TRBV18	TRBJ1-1	CASSPRTEGAEAFF	TGTGCCAGCTCACCAAGGACTGAAGGAGCTGAAGCTTTCTTT
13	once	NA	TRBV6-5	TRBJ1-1	CAISPYANTEAFF	TGTGCCATCTCCCCCTATGCGAACACTGAAGCTTTCTTT
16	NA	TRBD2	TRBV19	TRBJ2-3	CASSITSGRAVDTQYF	TGTGCCAGTAGTATCACTAGCGGGAGGGCCGTGGATACGCAGTATTTT
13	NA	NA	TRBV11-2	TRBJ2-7	CASSLGFIDEQYF	TGTGCCAGCAGCTTAGGCTTCATCGACGAGCAGTACTTC